This passage covers 10 T cell receptor beta chains from one sample sequenced in a study of Ad26.COV2.S vaccination and SARS-CoV-2 variants. Assay used: immunoSEQ multiplex PCR; TCRdb lists only in-frame clones, some missing. The sample comprises a few hundred thousand clones, 85% to 90% of which are singletons, and around 5.5% rests with the top ten. Stated treatment: about 20 received Ad26.COV2.S at low or high dose, single or two shots; 5 received placebo; per-sample allocation not given. Day 63 following the first vaccine or placebo injection was when the samples were taken. Specimen: peripheral blood, collected in a trial of Ad26.COV2.S vaccine versus placebo. The source of these receptors is a person aged 18-65 years who received the Ad26.COV2.S COVID-19 vaccine or a placebo.

The chain recombines TRBV18 with TRBJ1-1; possible D gene TRBD1, 5 bases. Trimming took off 2 bases at V and 1 base at J, with 8 bases between the two ends. From germline, CDR1 is KGHSH and CDR2 LQKENI. The CDR3 has 14 amino acids. This CDR3 reads CASSPGAGNTEAFF. The CDR3 nucleotides read TGTGCCAGCTCACCAGGGGCGGGGAACACTGAAGCTTTCTTT.

The rearrangement uses TRBV19 and TRBJ1-1; the D is unclear. Germline V gene sequence: CDR1 LNHDA, CDR2 SQIVND (reference sequence). This CDR3 region has 14 residues. Trimming took off 7 bases at V and 2 bases at J, with 14 bases between the two ends. The CDR3 loop reads CASIRRAINTEAFF. DNA for the CDR3: TGTGCCAGTATTCGGAGGGCCATCAACACTGAAGCTTTCTTT.

The chain employs TRBV11-2 and TRBJ2-7, with 7 positions matching TRBD1. The CDR3 totals 13 residues. The ends lost 5 bases at V and 8 bases at J; junction bases unmatched: 9. Germline V gene data show CDR1 as SGHAT and CDR2 as FQNNGV. The CDR3 sequence is CASSLSGQCKQYV. The DNA for the CDR3 is TGTGCCAGCAGCCTGTCGGGACAGTGTAAGCAGTACGTC.

In its sample, this clone was seen once. This chain joins TRBV7-9 and TRBJ2-5; D perhaps matches TRBD2 (7 bases). Germline V gives CDR1 SEHNR, CDR2 FQNEAQ (reference sequence). V lost 3 bases and J 4 bases, leaving 15 bases between the germline ends. This CDR3 has 15 residues. CDR3 in DNA: TGTGCCAGCAGCTTCGGGGGGCCACGGTCAGAGACCCAGTACTTC. Translation gives CASSFGGPRSETQYF. The variable domain in full, with the rest retrieved from reference TRBV7-9 and TRBJ2-5, is DTGVSQNPRHKITKRGQNVTFRCDPISEHNRLYWYRQTLGQGPEFLTYFQNEAQLEKSRLLSDRFSAERPKGSFSTLEIQRTEQGDSAMYLCASSFGGPRSETQYFGPGTRLLVL.

The CDR3 DNA is TGTGCCTGGAGTGGCTTGGGGGCGAAGACAGGGGTTAGCACAGATACGCAGTATTTT. Its protein is CAWSGLGAKTGVSTDTQYF. The chain recombines TRBV30 with TRBJ2-3; the match to TRBD1 covers 8 bases. This CDR3 region has 19 residues. Germline CDR1 and CDR2: GTSNPN and SVGIG (reference sequence). The J segment lost 0 bases and the V segment lost 1 base, leaving 15 bases of the junction unmatched. The whole variable domain, filled in from reference TRBV30 and TRBJ2-3, reads SQTIHQWPATLVQPVGSPLSLECTVEGTSNPNLYWYRQAAGRGLQLLFYSVGIGQISSEVPQNLSASRPQDRQFILSSKKLLLSDSGFYLCAWSGLGAKTGVSTDTQYFGPGTRLTVL.

The rearrangement links TRBV15 to TRBJ2-5; D not resolved. Trimming shortened V by 3 bases and J by 5 bases, and 13 bases separated the two germline ends. Germline V lookup: CDR1 LNHNV, CDR2 YYDKDF (reference sequence). The CDR3 has 14 residues. The CDR3 spells CATSSSSIGETQYF. The CDR3 DNA follows: TGTGCCACCAGCAGCTCCTCAATAGGGGAGACCCAGTACTTC.

This rearrangement joins TRBV3-1 (or the pseudogene TRBV3-2) to TRBJ1-3; TRBD1 is a possible D gene (6 bases). Per the germline V gene, CDR1 is LGHDT and CDR2 is YNNKEL (reference sequence). This CDR3 is built from 17 residues. V was cut by 4 bases and J by 0 bases, with 16 bases left in between. CDR3 loop: CASSLRTEKSSGNTIYF. The CDR3 DNA reads as TGTGCCAGCAGCCTGCGGACAGAAAAGAGCTCTGGAAACACCATATATTTT.

The chain recombines TRBV9 with TRBJ2-2; D not certain. CDR1 SGDLS and CDR2 YYNGEE come from the germline V gene. Deletions cut 3 bases from V and 1 base from J, with 4 bases between. The CDR3 totals 13 residues. This CDR3 reads CASSGRNTGELFF. CDR3 bases: TGTGCCAGCAGCGGGCGGAACACCGGGGAGCTGTTTTTT. Based on the CDR3 plus reference TRBV9 and TRBJ2-2, the full variable domain is DSGVTQTPKHLITATGQRVTLRCSPRSGDLSVYWYQQSLDQGLQFLIQYYNGEERAKGNILERFSAQQFPDLHSELNLSSLELGDSALYFCASSGRNTGELFFGEGSRLTVL.

The genes are TRBV7-8 and TRBJ2-7, with D perhaps matching TRBD2 (5 bases). Trimming removed 1 base from V and 2 bases from J, with 9 bases in between. Germline V gives CDR1 SGHVS, CDR2 FQNEAQ. CDR3 length: 14 amino acids. CDR3 residues: CASSLEDGTYEQYV. CDR3 coding DNA: TGTGCCAGCAGCTTAGAAGACGGGACCTACGAGCAGTACGTC.

This chain joins TRBV6-5 and TRBJ2-7, with D possibly matching TRBD1 (6 bases). The CDR3 is 13 amino acids. Trimming removed 7 bases from V and 3 bases from J, with 13 bases in between. Germline lookup yields CDR1 MNHEY and CDR2 SVGAGI. The CDR3 reads CASIRGIGYEQYF. In DNA form, the CDR3 reads TGTGCCAGCATCAGGGGTATAGGCTACGAGCAGTACTTC.